The entry below describes one T cell receptor beta chain. Antigen unknown. The sample is drawn from a study of shared clonotypes between healthy human individuals. The protocol was immunoSEQ multiplex PCR, while the TCRdb copy is restricted to in-frame clones and leaves out a portion. The sample yields more than 200,000 clones, over 50% seen once. Study observations and caveats: With several donors compared, about 5% of naive CD4 clonotypes were shared.

The source material was memory CD4+ T cells sorted from blood. Subset: CD45RA-negative fraction. The clonotype originates from a young man in good health.

The CDR3 nucleotides are TGTGCCAGCAGCGAGGGAGCGACCTCTGGGGCCAACGTCCTGACTTTC. Protein: CASSEGATSGANVLTF. This sequence joins TRBV7-2 and TRBJ2-6, with D tentatively TRBD2 (5 bases). Trimming cost V 5 bases and J 0 bases, with 11 bases left between them. The CDR3 runs to 16 residues. Per the germline V gene, CDR1 is SGHTA and CDR2 is FQGNSA.